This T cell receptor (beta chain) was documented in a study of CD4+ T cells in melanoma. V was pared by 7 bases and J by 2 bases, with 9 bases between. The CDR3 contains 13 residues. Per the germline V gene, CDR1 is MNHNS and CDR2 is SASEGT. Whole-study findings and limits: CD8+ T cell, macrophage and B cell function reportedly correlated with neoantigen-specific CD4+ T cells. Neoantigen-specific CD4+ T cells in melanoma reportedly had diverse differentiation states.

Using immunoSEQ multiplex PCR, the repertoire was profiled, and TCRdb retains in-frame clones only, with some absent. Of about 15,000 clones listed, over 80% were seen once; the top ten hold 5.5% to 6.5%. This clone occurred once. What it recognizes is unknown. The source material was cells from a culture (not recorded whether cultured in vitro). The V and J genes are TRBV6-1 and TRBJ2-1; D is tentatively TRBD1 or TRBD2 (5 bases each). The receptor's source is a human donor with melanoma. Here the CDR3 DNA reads TGTGCCAGCATCCGGGGACCCTACAATGAGCAGTTCTTC. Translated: CASIRGPYNEQFF.